The 12 T cell receptor beta chains in this list originate from one sample, sequenced in a study of blood T cell repertoires in COVID-19. Profiled with immunoSEQ multiplex PCR; TCRdb holds only in-frame clones, not every one. This table holds approximately 210,000 clones, around 92% found once. Input material: peripheral blood. The source of these receptors is a man between 25 and 39 years old with acute or convalescent COVID-19.

The rearrangement links TRBV6-5 to TRBJ2-1; D unresolved. V dropped 7 bases and J dropped 0 bases, with 13 bases sitting between them. Germline CDR1 is MNHEY and CDR2 is SVGAGI. This CDR3 comprises 15 residues. The DNA for the CDR3 is TGTGCCAGCACCCGGTATCCTAGCTCCTACAATGAGCAGTTCTTC. Its translation: CASTRYPSSYNEQFF.

This chain links TRBV18 with TRBJ2-7; TRBD2 matches 7 bases. The germline V gene has CDR1 KGHSH and CDR2 LQKENI. The V and J ends lost 4 bases and 2 bases, in that order; junction bases with no gene match: 8. This CDR3 has 15 amino acids. CDR3 sequence (DNA): TGTGCCAGCTCACGTCCGGGAGGATCACCCTACGAGCAGTACTTC. Amino acid sequence: CASSRPGGSPYEQYF.

V is TRBV7-9 and J is TRBJ2-4; 9 bases align to TRBD2. Germline V gene lookup returns CDR1 SEHNR and CDR2 FQNEAQ (reference sequence). The CDR3 totals 16 residues. Trimming at V came to 4 bases and at J to 5 bases, leaving 9 bases not matched to a gene. The CDR3 protein is CASSWVAGGAENIQYF. The CDR3 DNA follows: TGTGCCAGCAGCTGGGTCGCGGGGGGGGCCGAAAACATTCAGTACTTC.

The rearrangement links TRBV27 to TRBJ1-2; D perhaps matches TRBD1 (5 bases). The germline CDR1 and CDR2 sequences are MNHEY and SMNVEV (reference sequence). The V and J ends lost 8 bases and 8 bases respectively, with 12 bases between them. CDR3 length: 11 amino acids. The CDR3 loop is CASHSGWGYTF. The CDR3 DNA reads TGTGCCAGCCACTCAGGGTGGGGCTACACCTTC.

The rearrangement uses TRBV10-3 and TRBJ1-2; TRBD1 agrees at 9 bases. Germline V gene lookup returns CDR1 ENHRY and CDR2 SYGVKD. Trimming removed 7 bases from V and 6 bases from J; junction bases left unmatched: 9. CDR3 size: 14 residues. This CDR3 is CAIKRTGGYDGYTF. The CDR3 bases are TGTGCCATCAAAAGAACAGGGGGCTATGATGGCTACACCTTC.

CDR3 nucleotide sequence: TGCGCCAGCAGCCAAGATTTGGGGGCCACTGAAGCTTTCTTT. Translating gives CASSQDLGATEAFF. The V and J genes are TRBV4-1 and TRBJ1-1, with D possibly TRBD1 on 6 matching bases. There are 14 residues in the CDR3. V was pared by 0 bases and J by 4 bases, with 9 bases between. Germline assignment: CDR1 MGHRA and CDR2 YSYEKL.

The rearrangement uses TRBV10-3 and TRBJ2-1; 10 bases align to TRBD2. The CDR3 sequence is 15 residues long. CDR1 is ENHRY and CDR2 is SYGVKD in the germline V gene. The junction had 15 bases not matched to a gene; V was cut back by 10 bases and J by 9 bases. The CDR3 loop reads CATGRASGSSGEQFF. The CDR3, as DNA: TGTGCCACCGGGAGGGCTAGCGGGAGTTCAGGTGAGCAGTTCTTC.

The rearrangement joins TRBV9 to TRBJ1-1, with D tentatively TRBD1 (6 bases). CDR1 is SGDLS and CDR2 is YYNGEE in the germline V gene. The ends were cut back, 0 bases at V and 2 bases at J, with 14 bases in the middle. The CDR3 length is 16 residues. The CDR3 DNA sequence: TGTGCCAGCAGCGTAGGAATAGGGGGTTACAACACTGAAGCTTTCTTT. It codes for CASSVGIGGYNTEAFF.

The chain carries TRBV13 and TRBJ2-3, with D tentatively TRBD1 (6 bases). The CDR3 has 15 residues. V lost 1 base to trimming and J lost 4 bases, with 12 bases between them. CDR1 is PRHDT, CDR2 FYEKMQ, per germline (reference sequence). The CDR3 DNA sequence: TGTGCCAGCAGCTTAGTATTGGCAGGGGCAGATACGCAGTATTTT. Translated, it gives CASSLVLAGADTQYF.

The chain recombines TRBV19 with TRBJ2-7; the match to TRBD1 covers 11 bases. Germline CDR1 is LNHDA and CDR2 is SQIVND (reference sequence). The CDR3 runs to 14 residues. Trimming at V came to 5 bases and at J to 4 bases, leaving 4 bases not matched to a gene. The chain's CDR3 is CASSLGQGEYEQYF. CDR3 bases: TGTGCCAGTAGTCTGGGACAGGGGGAATACGAGCAGTACTTC.

This clone was observed a few times. The genes are TRBV30 and TRBJ1-3; TRBD1 matches at 7 bases. J lost 0 bases, V lost 0 bases, and 5 bases had no gene match. The CDR3 length is 16 residues. CDR1 and CDR2 (germline): GTSNPN, SVGIG (reference sequence). CDR3 residues: CAWSVPSGGSGNTIYF. The CDR3 coding sequence is TGTGCCTGGAGTGTACCTTCAGGGGGCTCTGGAAACACCATATATTTT.

This clone has a single count. The rearrangement joins TRBV27 to TRBJ1-5; D possibly corresponds to TRBD1 (5 bases). Germline V gene sequence: CDR1 MNHEY, CDR2 SMNVEV (reference sequence). CDR3 size: 16 residues. V was clipped by 0 bases and J by 0 bases, with 9 bases between them. DNA for the CDR3: TGTGCCAGCAGTTTATCCGGACATGATAGCAATCAGCCCCAGCATTTT. Residues: CASSLSGHDSNQPQHF.